Below, one T cell receptor beta chain is given with its context. Which antigen it targets is not known. Per-base qualities were not stored, and no clone one base away is much larger. This sample is part of a study of T cells in localized non-small cell lung cancer (dated by TCRdb to between 2020 and 2021). About the full investigation: The study examined T cell repertoires in a few hundred patients with early-stage NSCLC and compared tumors with uninvolved tumor-adjacent lungs. The cohort consisted of approximately 240 treatment-naive NSCLC patients whose localized lung tumors had been resected. Of the NSCLC patients, roughly 130 were male and approximately 110 were female, and the mean age was roughly 61 years. Paper-wide results and their limitations: A median of around 62 of the top 100 tumor clones turned up in the paired uninvolved adjacent lung, and 25 to 30 of those clones also ranked among the top 100 of that same adjacent lung. Longer overall survival was associated with higher T cell density in blood, whereas shorter survival was associated with higher clonality in adjacent lung. The highest T cell clonality was observed in uninvolved tumor-adjacent lung, where clonality exceeded that of tumor, suggesting that antigenic responses were more focused in uninvolved tumor-adjacent lung. Because multi-region tumor sequencing was not done, intratumor heterogeneity could not be ruled out. Since the design was exploratory, TCR variables were selected using unadjusted p-values with no false-discovery rate correction.

TCR beta CDR3 regions were sequenced from DNA using the immunoSEQ Assay. As for how the authors treated the data: T cell density was computed as TCR beta template counts normalized to usable DNA estimated by amplifying housekeeping genes. Using the preseqR package, richness was estimated by extrapolating to 120,000 templates for tissue samples and 400,000 templates for PBMC samples. Clonality was calculated as one minus Pielou's evenness. Tissue-enriched TCRs were identified by differential abundance testing using productive amino-acid clonotypes, minimum total count 5 and alpha 0.1. Repertoire overlap between compartments was quantified with the Jaccard Index and Morisita Overlap Index. GLIPH grouped TCR beta CDR3s together with public tetramer-defined viral CDR3s, and a viral motif had to include at least three viral sequences and also show V-gene enrichment. TCRdb provides this immuneACCESS table in a form limited to in-frame rearrangements. Some clones are lacking; in checked studies, under half of them reflect an unresolved V gene, and why the rest are absent is not known. V and J calls and clone size are as listed in that table; D and trimming were resolved from the DNA. The sample has about 41,000 clones on record, roughly 86% of them singletons. Roughly 2.6% of the sample belongs to the ten largest clones.

At diagnosis, tumor, uninvolved tumor-adjacent lung and peripheral blood were collected and then preserved as a mix of FFPE and fresh-frozen material. For TCR repertoire profiling, blood samples were analyzed as peripheral blood mononuclear cells. The germline V end is reduced by 6 bases and the J end by 5 bases; junction bases left unmatched: 10. CDR1 and CDR2, per the germline V gene, are SNHLY and FYNNEI. The CDR3 measures 15 amino acids from cysteine to phenylalanine. Only CDR3 DNA remains: 45 bases, in frame from the first base. The rearrangement joined TRBV2 to TRBJ2-5, with 9 bases in between that match TRBD1. The TCR sequence derives from a female donor aged 60 or older with stage I squamous cell lung carcinoma. Sequenced material: peripheral blood, taken before any cancer treatment. The DNA is as follows: TGTGCCAGCAGGGCAAACAGGGGGCTGGGGGAGACCCAGTACTTC. This gives the protein CASRANRGLGETQYF.